This TCR beta chain appears in the sequencing data of a study of cytomegalovirus exposure and HLA in healthy donors. Study-wide results and caveats: Some TCR beta chains (164 of them) were listed as cytomegalovirus-associated. Among donors in an Asian-associated ancestry cluster, a later analysis reportedly found fewer N-insertions than the approximately 700-donor mean. Accurate HLA-A and HLA-B prediction from TCR beta sequences was reported for most subjects.

PCR employed 60 Vbeta and 13 Jbeta primers. Study processing details: An analysis performed later counted around 80 million unique TCR beta chains (roughly 11 million of them shared). Clones were read by immunoSEQ multiplex PCR, and TCRdb kept only the in-frame ones, dropping some. The DNA was the basis for D and trimming; V, J and clone size are from that table. Of about 170,000 clones listed, roughly 80% are singletons. Details on this clone: The antigen remains unidentified.

V shed 5 bases, J shed 12 bases, and the junction held 5 bases outside the gene matches. Germline CDR1 MNHEY, CDR2 SMNVEV (reference sequence). This CDR3 contains 11 residues. This TCR was sampled from a female donor in good health and CMV-seronegative. What was sequenced was PBMCs. This chain joins TRBV27 and TRBJ2-7; 9 nucleotides line up with TRBD1. In nucleotides, the CDR3 is TGTGCCAGCAGTGGCGGGACAGGGCGGTACTTC. Residues: CASSGGTGRYF.